This T cell receptor (beta chain) was sequenced for a study of T cells in Graves' hyperthyroidism and ophthalmopathy. Study observations and caveats: Stable hyperthyroidism and ophthalmopathy were separated using 13 V-J signatures.

Pregnant or lactating patients were excluded, as were those with uncontrolled infection or other autoimmune disease. Amplification targeted TCR beta CDR3 regions from RNA transcripts. The TCR CDR3 first-round RT-PCR relied on the HTBI primer set. TCRdb processed the multiplex PCR reads anew with MiXCR; each CDR3 protein has one entry. The sample has approximately 370,000 distinct CDR3 sequences, about 18% seen once. Germline CDR1 reads SEHNR; CDR2 reads FQNEAQ (reference sequence). Trimming removed 1 base from V and 4 bases from J, with 13 bases in between. The CDR3 consists of 15 residues. Note on this clonotype: Its antigen is as yet unknown.

Sequences were obtained from blood. This sequence originates from a woman aged 25 to 39 with Graves' hyperthyroidism that later progressed to Graves' ophthalmopathy. The chain employs TRBV7-9 and TRBJ1-2; D gene uncertain. The CDR3 region is CASSLENIWGYGYTF. Here the CDR3 DNA reads TGTGCCAGCAGCTTAGAAAACATTTGGGGCTATGGCTACACCTTC.